Following are 9 T cell receptor beta chains from one sample sequenced in a study of molecular identifiers for immune sequencing clone quantification. MiXCR, run by TCRdb on the PCR reads, gives a single entry per CDR3 protein. Among some 320,000 distinct CDR3 sequences listed, over 20% were seen once. Sequencing input: naive CD8+ T cells from blood, with Jurkat cell RNA spiked in. Subset defined: FACS-sorted CD8+CD4-CCR7+CD45RA+ naive T cells. The source of these receptors is a human donor in good health. Some libraries in this study had Jurkat cell RNA spiked in.

This clonotype showed up many times. The rearrangement uses TRBV19 and TRBJ1-1; no reliable D call. The ends were cut back, 3 bases at V and 4 bases at J, with 9 bases in the middle. The CDR3 consists of 13 residues. Germline values: CDR1 LNHDA, CDR2 SQIVND (reference sequence). DNA of the CDR3: TGTGCCAGTAGTATGGGCTCGGGCACTGAAGCTTTCTTT. Protein product: CASSMGSGTEAFF.

This chain links TRBV20-1 with TRBJ1-1, with 10 bases matching TRBD1. The CDR3 consists of 14 residues. J gave up 1 base and V 4 bases, and 3 bases lay outside the gene matches. Per the germline V gene, CDR1 is DFQATT and CDR2 is SNEGSKA (reference sequence). The CDR3 reads CSATRTGGNTEAFF. CDR3 coding DNA: TGCAGTGCTACCCGGACAGGGGGGAACACTGAAGCTTTCTTT.

This clonotype was observed a few times. The V and J genes are TRBV29-1 and TRBJ2-1, with a weak D call TRBD1 (6 bases). V was cut by 5 bases and J by 8 bases, with 13 bases left in between. There are 12 residues in the CDR3. Germline values: CDR1 SQVTM, CDR2 ANQGSEA. CDR3 amino acids: CSVPPRGDEQFF. CDR3 bases: TGCAGCGTTCCCCCCAGGGGCGATGAGCAGTTCTTC.

This clonotype was recorded a few times. The chain joins TRBV18 to TRBJ2-3, with 8 bases matching TRBD2. Looked up from germline, CDR1 is KGHSH and CDR2 is LQKENI. Trimming at V came to 1 base and at J to 2 bases, leaving 11 bases not matched to a gene. CDR3 size: 18 residues. The CDR3 reads CASSPQASGSTITDTQYF. The CDR3 coding sequence is TGTGCCAGCTCACCACAAGCAAGCGGGAGTACGATCACAGATACGCAGTATTTT.

This clonotype has ten or more counts. This chain joins TRBV5-1 and TRBJ2-7; maybe TRBD1 (6 bases). Trimming removed 0 bases from V and 3 bases from J, with 10 bases in between. CDR1 SGHRS and CDR2 YFSETQ come from the germline V gene. This CDR3 contains 14 residues. CDR3 in DNA: TGCGCCAGCAGCTTGGCAACAGGGAGCTACGAGCAGTACTTC. This gives the protein CASSLATGSYEQYF.

The gene calls are TRBV18 and TRBJ2-3, with 9 nucleotides matching TRBD1. J gave up 3 bases and V 3 bases, and 4 bases lay outside the gene matches. The CDR3 is made up of 15 amino acids. Germline CDR1 reads KGHSH; CDR2 reads LQKENI. This CDR3 is CASSPDRGATDTQYF. The CDR3 DNA sequence: TGTGCCAGCTCACCCGACAGGGGGGCAACAGATACGCAGTATTTT.

This chain links TRBV20-1 with TRBJ2-7, with unresolved D. The length of the CDR3 is 10 residues. Germline lookup yields CDR1 DFQATT and CDR2 SNEGSKA (reference sequence). With 5 bases removed from V and 7 bases from J, the gap between germline ends came to 9 bases. The CDR3 is CSAANSEQYF. CDR3 nucleotides: TGCAGTGCTGCAAACTCGGAGCAGTACTTC.

A note on this clonotype: This may stem from a read error, because a much larger clone lies one nucleotide away. V gene TRBV5-4 combines with J gene TRBJ2-1; 7 bases agree with TRBD2. The V gene end was trimmed by 0 bases and the J gene end by 8 bases; junction bases not matched to a gene: 8. Germline CDR1 and CDR2: SGHNT and YYREEE (reference sequence). CDR3 size: 15 residues. The CDR3 protein is CASSLVRERDDEQFF. CDR3 DNA: TGTGCCAGCAGCTTGGTCAGAGAGCGGGACGATGAGCAGTTCTTC. The entire variable domain, with the rest obtained from reference TRBV5-4 and TRBJ2-1, is as follows: ETGVTQSPTHLIKTRGQQVTLRCSSQSGHNTVSWYQQALGQGPQFIFQYYREEENGRGNFPPRFSGLQFPNYSSELNVNALELDDSALYLCASSLVRERDDEQFFGPGTRLTVL.

This clonotype was observed a few times. The chain is built from TRBV7-9 and TRBJ2-7; 7 bases agree with TRBD1. V dropped 4 bases and J dropped 1; count of bases not matched to a gene: 10. CDR3 size: 16 residues. In germline, CDR1 is SEHNR, CDR2 FQNEAQ (reference sequence). CDR3 region: CASSSPSRDSSYEQYF. DNA for the CDR3: TGTGCCAGCAGCTCCCCGTCCCGGGACAGTTCCTACGAGCAGTACTTC.